These 10 T cell receptor beta chains were all obtained from the same sample, sequenced in a study of blood T cell repertoires in COVID-19. Generated by immunoSEQ multiplex PCR, the TCRdb table keeps only in-frame clones and is missing some. The table lists about 300,000 clones, over 70% of them singletons. The sequenced material came from peripheral blood. The source is a woman aged 45-65 years with acute or convalescent COVID-19.

CDR3 amino acids: CASSEGRVVGGETQYF. The CDR3 nucleotides are TGCGCCAGCAGTGAAGGTCGTGTGGTAGGGGGAGAGACCCAGTACTTC. The chain recombines TRBV10-1 with TRBJ2-5; D possibly corresponds to TRBD1 (6 bases). The germline gives CDR1 WNHNN, CDR2 SYGVQD (reference sequence). The CDR3 is 16 residues long. With 3 bases removed from V and 4 bases from J, the gap between germline ends came to 18 bases.

In this sample, this clone turned up once. The J gene is TRBJ1-1, the V gene TRBV5-1; tentative D call: TRBD1 (6 bases). V was shortened by 1 base and J by 0 bases, with 10 bases between the two germline ends. CDR3 length: 15 residues. Germline CDR1 SGHRS, CDR2 YFSETQ. The CDR3: CASSLLAGVNTEAFF. The CDR3 DNA sequence: TGCGCCAGCAGCTTGTTGGCAGGGGTGAACACTGAAGCTTTCTTT.

The chain couples TRBV10-3 to TRBJ1-1; D is unclear. V was clipped by 3 bases and J by 2 bases, with 7 bases between them. The CDR3 is 13 amino acids. Per germline, CDR1 ENHRY and CDR2 SYGVKD. The CDR3 sequence is CAISDLGNTEAFF. DNA of the CDR3: TGTGCCATCAGTGACCTAGGTAACACTGAAGCTTTCTTT.

As regards this clone: Other DNA sequences in this sample translate to the same CDR3. The chain joins TRBV25-1 to TRBJ1-2; possibly TRBD1 for D (5 bases). The CDR3 loop spans 14 amino acids. Per germline, CDR1 MGHDK and CDR2 SYGVNS. The V end lost 1 base, the J end lost 7 bases, and 13 bases lay between the germline ends. In nucleotides, the CDR3 is TGTGCCAGCAGTGAATTAGGAGGGGCGGGTGGCTACACCTTC. Residues: CASSELGGAGGYTF.

This chain uses TRBV6-5 with TRBJ1-6, with TRBD1 matching over 10 bases. The CDR3 is made up of 13 amino acids. Losses at the gene ends were 8 bases for V and 8 bases for J; bases not matched to a gene: 3. CDR1 is MNHEY, CDR2 SVGAGI, per germline. In DNA, the CDR3 is TGTGCCAGCGGGACAGGGGATTATTCACCCCTCCACTTT. This gives the protein CASGTGDYSPLHF.

This clone was found a few times. The chain joins TRBV7-9 to TRBJ2-1; 10 positions agree with TRBD2. This CDR3 has 15 residues. Germline-derived CDR1 and CDR2 are SEHNR and FQNEAQ (reference sequence). The ends lost 4 bases at V and 8 bases at J; junction bases unmatched: 8. As DNA, the CDR3 is TGTGCCAGCAGCTCTCAGCGGGAGGGTTTGGATGAGCAGTTCTTC. It specifies CASSSQREGLDEQFF.

J is TRBJ2-2 and V is TRBV7-6, with TRBD2 matching over 11 bases. V lost 4 bases and J lost 4; bases outside the gene matches: 5. The CDR3 runs 16 residues. The germline gives CDR1 SGHVS, CDR2 FNYEAQ. CDR3 residues: CASSSGTSGATGELFF. The CDR3, as DNA: TGTGCCAGCAGCTCGGGGACTAGCGGAGCCACCGGGGAGCTGTTTTTT.

The rearrangement joins TRBV10-3 to TRBJ2-1; TRBD2 might be the D (5 bases). There are 12 residues in the CDR3. V gave up 5 bases and J gave up 8 bases, with 10 bases separating them. Germline assignment: CDR1 ENHRY and CDR2 SYGVKD. This CDR3 reads CAISLDSDEQFF. The CDR3 coding sequence is TGTGCCATCAGTTTGGACTCAGATGAGCAGTTCTTC.

The chain links TRBV29-1 to TRBJ1-1; D uncertain. This CDR3 region has 13 residues. Germline values: CDR1 SQVTM, CDR2 ANQGSEA. The ends were cut back, 3 bases at V and 5 bases at J, with 13 bases in the middle. Here the CDR3 reads CSVDLGRVTEAFF. As DNA, the CDR3 is TGCAGCGTTGACCTAGGGAGGGTAACTGAAGCTTTCTTT.

V gene TRBV21-1 combines with J gene TRBJ1-5. TRBV21-1 corresponds to a pseudogene. There are 16 residues in the CDR3. Here the CDR3 reads CASSRKGEVPNQPQHF. The DNA for the CDR3 is TGTGCCAGCAGCAGGAAGGGAGAAGTTCCGAATCAGCCCCAGCATTTT.